The 4 T cell receptor beta chains below all came from one sample that was sequenced in a study of T cell responses to AZD1222 COVID-19 vaccine. Data came from immunoSEQ multiplex PCR; TCRdb stores just in-frame clones and leaves some out. The sample consists of 150,000 or so clones, about nine tenths of them appearing once. Here the sequenced sample was peripheral blood, taken 28 days after the second AZD1222 dose. The receptors derive from an adult who received the AZD1222 COVID-19 vaccine.

The V and J genes are TRBV19 and TRBJ1-4, with a possible D match to TRBD1 (6 bases). The CDR3 is 16 amino acids. V shed 7 bases and J shed 8 bases, with 23 bases lying between them. The germline gives CDR1 LNHDA, CDR2 SQIVND (reference sequence). The CDR3 region is CASTAIVGARGEKLFF. The CDR3 coding sequence is TGTGCCAGTACTGCAATTGTGGGGGCTCGAGGGGAAAAACTGTTTTTT. Full variable domain (remainder filled in from reference TRBV19 and TRBJ1-4): DGGITQSPKYLFRKEGQNVTLSCEQNLNHDAMYWYRQDPGQGLRLIYYSQIVNDFQKGDIAEGYSVSREKKESFPLTVTSAQKNPTAFYLCASTAIVGARGEKLFFGSGTQLSVL.

The CDR3 DNA follows: TGTGCCAGTCCCAGGGACAGGCCCTCTGGAAACACCATATATTTT. Protein: CASPRDRPSGNTIYF. The chain carries TRBV2 and TRBJ1-3; 8 bases align to TRBD1. The CDR3 spans 15 residues. CDR1 SNHLY and CDR2 FYNNEI come from the germline V gene. J gave up 0 bases and V 9 bases, and 7 bases lay outside the gene matches.

V usage is TRBV3-1 (or the pseudogene TRBV3-2) and J usage is TRBJ2-7; the match to TRBD2 covers 10 bases. V was pared by 2 bases and J by 5 bases, with 6 bases of the junction left unmatched. Per germline, CDR1 LGHDT and CDR2 YNNKEL (reference sequence). CDR3 length equals 15 residues. The CDR3 DNA follows: TGTGCCAGCAGCCAACAGCGGGGGGGCGGGGACGAGCAGTACTTC. Its protein is CASSQQRGGGDEQYF.

V is TRBV29-1 and J is TRBJ2-7; D may be TRBD1 (5 bases). This CDR3 contains 12 residues. V shed 1 base and J shed 3 bases, with 7 bases lying between them. CDR1 and CDR2 (germline): SQVTM, ANQGSEA. CDR3 DNA: TGCAGCGTTGAAGCGACAGACTACGAGCAGTACTTC. It encodes CSVEATDYEQYF.